This entry lists 21 T cell receptor beta chains sequenced from one sample in a study of CD8+ T cells in alopecia areata. Treatment of the sample: oral pan-JAK inhibitor, 5-10 mg twice daily. RNA was extracted and reverse transcribed into cDNA as the sequencing template. Libraries were prepared by immunoSEQ multiplex PCR; TCRdb keeps only in-frame clonotypes and omits some of them. The sample yields 100,000 to 120,000 clones, approximately 55% seen once. This sample comprised CD4+ T cells sorted from blood, obtained at week 24, from a patient treated with tofacitinib. The origin of the receptors is a human donor with alopecia areata.

V is TRBV10-2 and J is TRBJ1-2, with TRBD1 matching 9 bases. With V trimmed by 6 bases and J by 2 bases, 7 bases remained unmatched. The CDR3 covers 15 residues. In germline, CDR1 is WSHSY, CDR2 SAAADI. Written as DNA, the CDR3 is TGCGCCAGCAGGGAACAGGGGGCCCGCAACTATGGCTACACCTTC. Encoded protein: CASREQGARNYGYTF.

CDR3 nucleotides: TGTGCTAGTGGTATCTCTGGGGCCAACGTCCTGACTTTC. It yields the protein CASGISGANVLTF. The genes are TRBV12-5 and TRBJ2-6; D gene ambiguous. The germline V gene has CDR1 LGHNT and CDR2 FRNRAP. The CDR3 is 13 amino acids. V was pared by 5 bases and J by 0 bases, with 2 bases between.

The rearrangement joins TRBV2 to TRBJ2-5; the D gene is possibly TRBD2 (6 bases). The germline V and J ends were trimmed by 6 bases and 1 base, with 12 bases remaining between them. Germline V gene lookup returns CDR1 SNHLY and CDR2 FYNNEI. The CDR3 loop spans 14 amino acids. CDR3 DNA: TGTGCCAGCAGGCGGGACGTCTTCCAAGAGACCCAGTACTTC. This codes for CASRRDVFQETQYF.

V and J are TRBV29-1 and TRBJ1-4; 10 bases agree with TRBD1. Germline V gene lookup returns CDR1 SQVTM and CDR2 ANQGSEA. The CDR3 totals 14 residues. After removal of 4 bases from V and 7 bases from J, the junction contained 6 bases not matched to a gene. DNA for the CDR3: TGCAGCGTTGGCGGGACAGGGGACGGTGAAAAACTGTTTTTT. Encoded protein: CSVGGTGDGEKLFF.

The chain uses TRBV29-1 and TRBJ1-2; TRBD1 matches 8 bases. This CDR3 is built from 14 residues. The germline CDR1 and CDR2 sequences are SQVTM and ANQGSEA. J gave up 0 bases and V 6 bases, and 6 bases lay outside the gene matches. CDR3 DNA sequence: TGCAGCGTGGACAGGGATCTAGCTAACTATGGCTACACCTTC. It specifies CSVDRDLANYGYTF.

Only a few counts were recorded for this clone. This sequence joins TRBV10-3 and TRBJ2-1; D perhaps matches TRBD2 (8 bases). CDR1 and CDR2 (germline): ENHRY, SYGVKD. V lost 5 bases and J 8 bases, leaving 16 bases between the germline ends. This CDR3 is 14 amino acids long. The CDR3, as DNA: TGTGCCATCAGTCGGGAGGGGGCGCGGGATGAGCAGTTCTTC. It encodes CAISREGARDEQFF.

This chain joins TRBV2 and TRBJ1-5, with a possible D match to TRBD1 (5 bases). CDR3 size: 11 residues. The V gene's germline CDR1 is SNHLY and CDR2 FYNNEI. The V gene lost 8 bases and the J gene lost 12 bases, with 14 bases spanning the gap. The CDR3 loop is CASLGGRVQHF. Here the CDR3 DNA reads TGTGCCAGCCTGGGGGGACGCGTCCAGCATTTT.

This clone appeared a few times. This sequence joins TRBV6-5 and TRBJ2-3; a weak D match, TRBD2 (5 bases). This CDR3 region has 14 residues. Trimming cost V 6 bases and J 2 bases, with 12 bases left between them. Per germline, CDR1 MNHEY and CDR2 SVGAGI. For the CDR3, the DNA is TGTGCCAGCAGAGCGGCAGACTCCACAGATACGCAGTATTTT. Translation: CASRAADSTDTQYF.

The V call is TRBV9, the J call TRBJ2-7; 8 bases map to TRBD2. The CDR3 is 11 residues long. Germline V lookup: CDR1 SGDLS, CDR2 YYNGEE. The V segment lost 7 bases and the J segment 12 bases; nucleotides outside the gene matches: 9. CDR3 sequence reads: CASGMAGGLYF. The CDR3 nucleotides read TGTGCCAGCGGCATGGCGGGGGGTTTGTACTTC.

V and J are TRBV5-5 and TRBJ2-1; TRBD2 matches at 7 bases. There are 13 residues in the CDR3. The trim removed 4 bases at V and 6 bases at J, leaving 4 bases unmatched. Germline CDR1 reads SGHKS; CDR2 reads YYEKEE (reference sequence). CDR3 nucleotides: TGTGCCAGCAGCGCCGGGACTACCAATGAGCAGTTCTTC. This encodes CASSAGTTNEQFF.

The gene calls are TRBV2 and TRBJ2-2; D remains unclear. The CDR3 is 13 residues long. Germline assignment: CDR1 SNHLY and CDR2 FYNNEI. Trimming took off 7 bases at V and 3 bases at J, with 9 bases between the two ends. The CDR3 sequence is CASNPYYTGELFF. In DNA form, the CDR3 reads TGTGCCAGCAACCCTTACTACACCGGGGAGCTGTTTTTT.

The chain uses TRBV4-3 and TRBJ1-2; D is perhaps TRBD1 (5 bases). The CDR3 contains 14 residues. Germline CDR1 is LGHNA and CDR2 is YSLEER. Trimming took 0 bases from V and 6 from J, leaving 11 bases between them. The CDR3 DNA sequence: TGCGCCAGCAGCCAAGATCTCGGGACTCATGGCTACACCTTC. Its translation: CASSQDLGTHGYTF.

J is TRBJ2-1 and V is TRBV7-9; no clear D gene. Germline CDR1 is SEHNR and CDR2 is FQNEAQ (reference sequence). Between the trimmed V and J ends, which lost 5 bases and 4 bases, there was a span of 9 bases. This CDR3 contains 13 residues. DNA of the CDR3: TGTGCCAGCAGCCGAGCCGGGTACAATGAGCAGTTCTTC. Protein sequence: CASSRAGYNEQFF.

This clone appeared a few times. The chain is built from TRBV7-9 and TRBJ2-1; TRBD2 might be the D (5 bases). V was trimmed by 3 bases and J by 6 bases, leaving 15 bases between them. Germline values: CDR1 SEHNR, CDR2 FQNEAQ (reference sequence). The CDR3 contains 15 residues. CDR3 nucleotide sequence: TGTGCCAGCAGCTTTTTAGGAAGAGAGGGCAATGAGCAGTTCTTC. It is translated as CASSFLGREGNEQFF.

J is TRBJ2-3 and V is TRBV29-1; D tentatively reads TRBD1 or TRBD2 (5 bases each). Germline V gene lookup returns CDR1 SQVTM and CDR2 ANQGSEA. Trimming stripped 6 bases from V and 1 base from J, with 14 bases between. The CDR3 extends over 14 amino acids. CDR3 in amino acids: CSVAGTEGTDTQYF. CDR3 nucleotide sequence: TGCAGCGTCGCCGGGACCGAAGGCACAGATACGCAGTATTTT.

The V call is TRBV23-1, the J call TRBJ1-1; D is undetermined. TRBV23-1 is labeled an ORF, and its function is uncertain. With 4 bases removed from V and 5 bases from J, the gap between germline ends came to 11 bases. The CDR3 covers 13 residues. CDR3 amino acids: CASSRRVETEAFF. CDR3 coding DNA: TGCGCCAGCAGTCGTCGAGTGGAGACTGAAGCTTTCTTT.

The chain employs TRBV18 and TRBJ2-1, with D tentatively TRBD1 or TRBD2 (5 bases each). The CDR3 length is 14 residues. V was clipped by 2 bases and J by 6 bases, with 11 bases between them. The germline V gene has CDR1 KGHSH and CDR2 LQKENI. CDR3 sequence: CASSPNPGRNEQFF. The CDR3 DNA follows: TGTGCCAGCTCACCAAACCCGGGACGCAATGAGCAGTTCTTC. The full variable domain, with the rest looked up from reference TRBV18 and TRBJ2-1, is NAGVMQNPRHLVRRRGQEARLRCSPMKGHSHVYWYRQLPEEGLKFMVYLQKENIIDESGMPKERFSAEFPKEGPSILRIQQVVRGDSAAYFCASSPNPGRNEQFFGPGTRLTVL.

This rearrangement joins TRBV4-1 to TRBJ1-5, with D perhaps TRBD1 (6 bases). Germline assignment: CDR1 MGHRA and CDR2 YSYEKL. The CDR3 is made up of 13 amino acids. Deletions cut 0 bases from V and 12 bases from J, with 12 bases between. The chain's CDR3 is CASSQETGGIQHF. CDR3 nucleotides: TGCGCCAGCAGCCAAGAGACAGGCGGCATCCAGCATTTT.

This clone has more than one count but fewer than ten. V is TRBV30 and J is TRBJ2-2; 8 bases map to TRBD1. V shed 3 bases, J shed 1 base, and the junction held 1 base outside the gene matches. The CDR3 totals 14 residues. Germline CDR1 is GTSNPN and CDR2 is SVGIG (reference sequence). CDR3 sequence reads: CAWRGQGNTGELFF. The CDR3 DNA reads TGTGCCTGGAGAGGACAGGGGAACACCGGGGAGCTGTTTTTT.

This clone has more than one count but fewer than ten. V and J are TRBV5-1 and TRBJ2-7; no reliable D call. The ends were cut back, 3 bases at V and 3 bases at J, with 7 bases in the middle. This CDR3 spans 12 amino acids. From germline, CDR1 is SGHRS and CDR2 YFSETQ. The CDR3, as DNA: TGCGCCAGCAGCTCACAGAGCTACGAGCAGTACTTC. Translating gives CASSSQSYEQYF.

The rearrangement joins TRBV29-1 to TRBJ2-4, with no clear D. The CDR3 has 14 amino acids. Germline-derived CDR1 and CDR2 are SQVTM and ANQGSEA. V was trimmed by 4 bases and J by 0 bases, leaving 10 bases between them. CDR3 coding DNA: TGCAGCGTTGCCCCAATTCTAGCCAAAAACATTCAGTACTTC. Translation gives CSVAPILAKNIQYF.